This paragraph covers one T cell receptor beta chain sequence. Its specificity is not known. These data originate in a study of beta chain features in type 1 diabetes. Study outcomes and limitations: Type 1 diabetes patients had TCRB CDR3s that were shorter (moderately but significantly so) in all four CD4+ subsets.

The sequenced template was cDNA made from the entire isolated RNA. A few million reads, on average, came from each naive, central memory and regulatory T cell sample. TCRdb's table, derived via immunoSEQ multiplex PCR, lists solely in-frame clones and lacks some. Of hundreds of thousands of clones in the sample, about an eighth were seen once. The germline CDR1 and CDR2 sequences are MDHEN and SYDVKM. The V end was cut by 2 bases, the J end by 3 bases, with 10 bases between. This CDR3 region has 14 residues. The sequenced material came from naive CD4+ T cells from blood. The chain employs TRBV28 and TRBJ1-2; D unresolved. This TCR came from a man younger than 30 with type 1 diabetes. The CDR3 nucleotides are TGTGCCAGCAGTTTAACGGCGAGGGACTATGGCTACACCTTC. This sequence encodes CASSLTARDYGYTF.